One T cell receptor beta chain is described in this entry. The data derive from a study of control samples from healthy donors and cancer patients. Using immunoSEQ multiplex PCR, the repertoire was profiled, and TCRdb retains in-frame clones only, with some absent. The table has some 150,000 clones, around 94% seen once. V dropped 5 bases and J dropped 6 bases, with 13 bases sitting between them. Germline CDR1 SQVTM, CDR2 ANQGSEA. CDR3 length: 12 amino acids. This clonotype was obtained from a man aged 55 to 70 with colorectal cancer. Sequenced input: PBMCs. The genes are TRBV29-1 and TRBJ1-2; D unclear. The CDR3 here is CSVLGVPDGYTF. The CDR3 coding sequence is TGCAGCGTTCTTGGAGTTCCAGATGGCTACACCTTC.